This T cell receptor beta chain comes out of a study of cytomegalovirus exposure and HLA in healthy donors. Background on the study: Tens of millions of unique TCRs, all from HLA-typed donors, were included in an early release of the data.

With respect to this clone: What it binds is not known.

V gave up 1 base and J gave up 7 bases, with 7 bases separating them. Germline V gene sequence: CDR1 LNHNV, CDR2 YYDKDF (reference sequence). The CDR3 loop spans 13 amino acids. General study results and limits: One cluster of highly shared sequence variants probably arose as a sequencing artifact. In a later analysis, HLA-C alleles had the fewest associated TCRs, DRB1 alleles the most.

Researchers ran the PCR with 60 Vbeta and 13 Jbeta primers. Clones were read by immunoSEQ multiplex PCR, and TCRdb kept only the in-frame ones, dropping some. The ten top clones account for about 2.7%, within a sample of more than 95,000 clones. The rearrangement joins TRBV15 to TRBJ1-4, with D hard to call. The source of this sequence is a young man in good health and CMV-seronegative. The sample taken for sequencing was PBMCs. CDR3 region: CATSRAASEKLFF. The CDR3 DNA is TGTGCCACCAGCAGAGCCGCGAGTGAAAAACTGTTTTTT.